The present T cell receptor beta chain was sequenced within a study of T cells after yellow fever vaccination. General observations from the study: Post-booster reappearance was seen for most primary-vaccination clones (nearly 97% CD4, around 91% CD8). Highly abundant clonotypes carried over from the bulk population could end up in FACS-sorted repertoires as contaminants.

The germline V gene encodes CDR1 DFQATT and CDR2 SNEGSKA (reference sequence). V shed 0 bases and J shed 3 bases, with 15 bases lying between them. CDR3 length equals 15 residues. The study made its TCR cDNA through 5'RACE template switching. That step introduced a universal primer site along with UMIs. TCRdb reprocessed the 5' RACE reads via MiXCR and lists one record per CDR3 protein. The sample has a few hundred thousand distinct CDR3 sequences, about 19% seen once. This clonotype has just a few counts. Its target is unknown. V gene TRBV20-1 combines with J gene TRBJ2-7; TRBD2 is a possible D gene (5 bases). Sequencing used PBMCs, obtained 15 days after the yellow fever booster vaccination. The origin of this receptor is a young man who received the YFV17D yellow fever vaccine. CDR3 loop: CSAREVIDGGYEQYF. The CDR3, as DNA: TGCAGTGCTAGAGAAGTAATTGACGGAGGCTACGAGCAGTACTTC.